This T cell receptor beta chain appears in the sequencing data of a study of shared clonotypes between healthy human individuals. The overall study: Serving as donors were a couple of women and a few men, whose ages spanned 18 to 49. General observations from the study: Clonotype sharing among the donors was expected to vary with sequencing depth. Only a few donors were included, so the genetic and exposure-history diversity represented was limited. Generally, naive subsets came out with larger estimated richness than memory subsets.

Concerning this clone: What it binds is not known.

Profiled with immunoSEQ multiplex PCR; TCRdb holds only in-frame clones, not every one. The sample includes approximately 1,000,000 clones, around three quarters of them seen just once. The sequence was collected from a young man in good health. Some clones in this sample may be carry-over from other donors' samples. Input material: memory CD4+ T cells from PBMCs. The subset was: CD45RA-negative fraction.

The CDR3 DNA is TGTGCCAGCAGCTTAGCCAGGAACGAGCAGTACTTC. Translated: CASSLARNEQYF. V and J are TRBV7-2 and TRBJ2-7; unclear D gene. V shed 0 bases and J shed 5 bases, with 5 bases lying between them. Germline CDR1 SGHTA, CDR2 FQGNSA. This CDR3 contains 12 residues.